These 27 T cell receptor beta chains were sequenced from one sample in a study of T cell repertoires in cytomegalovirus infection. TCRdb re-called the reads with MiXCR, one entry per CDR3 protein. The sample includes some 920,000 distinct CDR3 sequences, roughly 31% of them seen just once. These TCRs are of unknown antigen specificity. The sample was cultured CD8+ T cells from PBMCs, taken from culture after CMV antigen stimulation. The receptors were gathered from a human donor in good health (CMV status not recorded). Some clones in this sample may be carry-over from other donors' samples.

As for this clonotype: The junction departs from the called germline gene at one end, perhaps through a read error. This rearrangement joins TRBV6-8 to TRBJ1-5, with D possibly matching TRBD1 (6 bases). Germline CDR1 reads MNHGY; CDR2 reads SAAAGT. The CDR3 is 13 residues long. The CDR3 sequence: CTSSQGRNQPQHF. The DNA of the CDR3 is TGTACCAGCAGTCAGGGGCGGAATCAGCCCCAGCATTTT.

This clonotype was counted ten times or more. This chain joins TRBV7-6 and TRBJ2-7; the match to TRBD1 covers 10 bases. J lost 5 bases, V lost 5 bases, and 12 bases had no gene match. This CDR3 has 16 residues. Germline values: CDR1 SGHVS, CDR2 FNYEAQ. CDR3 nucleotides: TGTGCCAGCAGCGCCCGATCCGGGACAGGGGTCCACGAGCAGTACTTC. This encodes CASSARSGTGVHEQYF.

The chain has TRBV11-2 and TRBJ2-1, with 7 positions matching TRBD2. Germline V gene data show CDR1 as SGHAT and CDR2 as FQNNGV. The CDR3 is made up of 17 amino acids. V gave up 0 bases and J gave up 5 bases; unmatched junction bases: 10. The CDR3, as DNA: TGTGCCAGCAGCTTAGATAAGTTAGTAGCGGGCCACAATGAGCAGTTCTTC. It encodes CASSLDKLVAGHNEQFF.

This clonotype was counted only a few times. This rearrangement joins TRBV4-3 to TRBJ2-2, with D hard to call. Per the germline V gene, CDR1 is LGHNA and CDR2 is YSLEER. With 3 bases removed from V and 4 bases from J, the gap between germline ends came to 9 bases. This CDR3 is built from 14 residues. CDR3 sequence reads: CASSHVDATGELFF. For the CDR3, the DNA is TGCGCCAGCAGCCACGTTGACGCCACCGGGGAGCTGTTTTTT.

This clonotype was seen more than once but under ten times. This rearrangement joins TRBV12-3 or TRBV12-4 to TRBJ2-7; D might be TRBD1 or TRBD2, each matching 5 bases. The CDR3 runs to 12 residues. V lost 3 bases, J lost 5 bases, and 8 bases lay in between. CDR3 in amino acids: CASSFWGNEQYF. The CDR3 DNA sequence: TGTGCCAGCAGTTTTTGGGGGAACGAGCAGTACTTC.

V and J are TRBV7-2 and TRBJ1-1; tentative D call: TRBD1 (5 bases). This CDR3 is 16 amino acids long. Trimming left V 2 bases short and J 4 bases short, with 17 bases between. Germline V gene lookup returns CDR1 SGHTA and CDR2 FQGNSA. In DNA form, the CDR3 reads TGTGCCAGCAGCTTATCTGGTTTTTTGGACATCACTGAAGCTTTCTTT. It yields the protein CASSLSGFLDITEAFF. The full variable domain, its missing parts supplied by reference TRBV7-2 and TRBJ1-1, is GAGVSQSPSNKVTEKGKDVELRCDPISGHTALYWYRQSLGQGLEFLIYFQGNSAPDKSGLPSDRFSAERTGGSVSTLTIQRTQQEDSAVYLCASSLSGFLDITEAFFGQGTRLTVV.

The genes are TRBV6-1 and TRBJ2-1; no clear D. Trimming shortened V by 11 bases and J by 4 bases, and 12 bases separated the two germline ends. CDR3 length: 12 amino acids. Germline-derived CDR1 and CDR2 are MNHNS and SASEGT. The CDR3 loop is CALELEYNEQFF. The DNA of the CDR3 is TGTGCCCTCGAGTTGGAATACAATGAGCAGTTCTTC.

The sample holds many counts of this clonotype. This rearrangement joins TRBV7-6 to TRBJ2-1; D may correspond to TRBD1 or TRBD2 (6 bases each). The CDR3 has 15 residues. Between the trimmed V and J ends, which lost 5 bases and 6 bases, there was a span of 17 bases. CDR1 SGHVS and CDR2 FNYEAQ come from the germline V gene. The CDR3 DNA follows: TGTGCCAGCAGCCAAGGGGGACTTCAATTCAATGAGCAGTTCTTC. Its translation is CASSQGGLQFNEQFF. The full variable domain, in which reference TRBV7-6 and TRBJ2-1 provide the parts outside the CDR3, is GAGVSQSPRYKVTKRGQDVALRCDPISGHVSLYWYRQALGQGPEFLTYFNYEAQQDKSGLPNDRFSAERPEGSISTLTIQRTEQRDSAMYRCASSQGGLQFNEQFFGPGTRLTVL.

As to this clonotype: This clone may be a read error of a much larger clone one base away. This chain links TRBV7-2 with TRBJ1-5; D gene ambiguous. CDR1 is SGHTA, CDR2 FQGNSA, per germline. This CDR3 contains 14 residues. CDR3 DNA: TGTGCCGGCAGCTCCGGGAGGTTTGGACAGCCCCAGCATTTT. Translated, it gives CAGSSGRFGQPQHF.

The DNA for the CDR3 is TGTGCCAGCAGCCCCAGATGGACAGGGGACACTGAAGCTTTCTTT. Amino acid sequence: CASSPRWTGDTEAFF. The chain combines TRBV7-9 with TRBJ1-1; 9 nucleotides line up with TRBD1. V was clipped by 5 bases and J by 3 bases; unmatched bases: 7. The CDR3 is 15 amino acids. Germline assignment: CDR1 SEHNR and CDR2 FQNEAQ (reference sequence).

The chain is built from TRBV6-6 and TRBJ1-2; D gene unclear. Between the trimmed V and J ends, which lost 2 bases and 6 bases, there was a span of 25 bases. This CDR3 region has 18 residues. Per the germline V gene, CDR1 is MNHNY and CDR2 is SVGAGI (reference sequence). The DNA for the CDR3 is TGTGCCAGCAGTTACCGGAGGAATGGTGAGGCGCCTGGGGATGGCTACACCTTC. This gives the protein CASSYRRNGEAPGDGYTF.

The chain uses TRBV10-3 and TRBJ2-3; TRBD2 matches 7 bases. Germline trimming cut 7 bases from V and 6 bases from J; bases unmatched to any gene: 13. This CDR3 spans 15 amino acids. Germline-derived CDR1 and CDR2 are ENHRY and SYGVKD. In DNA, the CDR3 is TGTGCCATCAAGGATGGGTCAGGGCGGGGGGATACGCAGTATTTT. This sequence encodes CAIKDGSGRGDTQYF.

The CDR3 DNA reads TGTGCCAGCAGCCAATTTTCATCGGGGAGCTATGGCTACACCTTC. Translation gives CASSQFSSGSYGYTF. The chain has TRBV6-6 and TRBJ1-2; D gene ambiguous. The CDR3 consists of 15 residues. The germline V gene encodes CDR1 MNHNY and CDR2 SVGAGI (reference sequence). Trimming removed 6 bases at V and 4 bases at J, with 18 bases between.

This clonotype was found a few times. V is TRBV6-4 and J is TRBJ2-1; D perhaps matches TRBD2 (5 bases). This CDR3 comprises 16 residues. CDR1 and CDR2 (germline): MRHNA, SNTAGT. V was pared by 4 bases and J by 1 base, with 14 bases between. CDR3 loop: CASSVNSRESYNEQFF. The CDR3 DNA is TGTGCCAGCAGTGTCAACTCTCGGGAATCCTACAATGAGCAGTTCTTC.

The chain links TRBV20-1 to TRBJ2-7; a weak D match, TRBD1 (5 bases). Germline-derived CDR1 and CDR2 are DFQATT and SNEGSKA (reference sequence). The V and J ends lost 3 bases and 3 bases respectively, with 15 bases between them. The CDR3 has 14 residues. CDR3 region: CSARDRQRIYEQYF. CDR3 in DNA: TGCAGTGCTAGGGACCGACAGCGCATCTACGAGCAGTACTTC.

A note on this clonotype: The junction differs from germline at one of its ends, possibly a read error. The chain employs TRBV27 and TRBJ1-1; unclear D gene. CDR3 length: 13 residues. Germline lookup yields CDR1 MNHEY and CDR2 SMNVEV (reference sequence). The chain's CDR3 is CANSLVLNTEAFF. Written as DNA, the CDR3 is TGTGCCAACAGTTTAGTTCTGAACACTGAAGCTTTCTTT.

The rearrangement uses TRBV29-1 and TRBJ2-2, with D perhaps TRBD2 (6 bases). Germline CDR1 and CDR2: SQVTM and ANQGSEA. This CDR3 contains 14 residues. V shed 6 bases and J shed 1 base, with 12 bases lying between them. CDR3 coding DNA: TGCAGCGTGAGCCTAGCGCTGAACACCGGGGAGCTGTTTTTT. Translation: CSVSLALNTGELFF.

About this clonotype: One end of the junction fails to match germline, which may point to a read error. V usage is TRBV4-1 and J usage is TRBJ1-3; D call uncertain. The CDR3 sequence is 14 residues long. Germline values: CDR1 MGHRA, CDR2 YSYEKL. CDR3 protein: CASSQEEVGRTRHF. The CDR3 DNA sequence: TGCGCCAGCAGCCAAGAAGAGGTAGGAAGGACGAGGCATTTT.

This clonotype was seen a single time. The rearrangement uses TRBV10-3 and TRBJ1-3, with D uncertain. CDR1 and CDR2 (germline): ENHRY, SYGVKD. Trimming cost V 7 bases and J 0 bases, with 7 bases left between them. The length of the CDR3 is 13 residues. The CDR3 region has the DNA TGTGCCATCAAGGACCCCTCTGGAAACACCATATATTTT. It encodes CAIKDPSGNTIYF.

The sample holds a few counts of this clonotype. The chain employs TRBV27 and TRBJ1-2; unclear D gene. The CDR3 is 16 residues long. Germline V gene sequence: CDR1 MNHEY, CDR2 SMNVEV (reference sequence). Trimming cost V 6 bases and J 5 bases, with 22 bases left between them. CDR3 sequence reads: CASRDFEYPERYGYTF. DNA for the CDR3: TGTGCCAGCAGGGATTTCGAGTACCCAGAGAGGTATGGCTACACCTTC.

V is TRBV6-8 and J is TRBJ2-1; D remains unclear. The CDR3 is 14 amino acids. The V gene's germline CDR1 is MNHGY and CDR2 SAAAGT. V gave up 0 bases and J gave up 9 bases, with 12 bases separating them. CDR3 bases: TGTGCCAGCAGTTACTCCGGCGTTTCCCCTGAGCAGTTCTTC. Protein: CASSYSGVSPEQFF.

The rearrangement joins TRBV15 to TRBJ1-2; 8 bases match TRBD1. The J segment lost 14 bases and the V segment lost 1 base, leaving 18 bases of the junction unmatched. CDR3 size: 16 residues. CDR1 is LNHNV, CDR2 YYDKDF, per germline (reference sequence). The CDR3 sequence is CATSRVGKPGQDSLTF. The CDR3, as DNA: TGTGCCACCAGCAGAGTGGGCAAACCGGGACAGGATTCATTGACCTTC.

This clonotype was seen more than once but under ten times. The chain uses TRBV4-3 and TRBJ2-3; no definite D call. V lost 3 bases to trimming and J lost 3 bases, with 13 bases between them. CDR1 is LGHNA, CDR2 YSLEER, per germline. CDR3 length equals 15 residues. DNA of the CDR3: TGCGCCAGCAGCCACGCGATTGGCCCTACAGATACGCAGTATTTT. As protein: CASSHAIGPTDTQYF.

The chain carries TRBV6-2 or TRBV6-3 and TRBJ2-5; D is possibly TRBD1 (7 bases). Trimming took off 2 bases at V and 2 bases at J, with 18 bases between the two ends. The CDR3 covers 17 residues. CDR1 and CDR2 from the germline V gene are MNHEY and SVGEGT. The CDR3 bases are TGTGCCAGCAGTTACGTGGACGGACAGGACTATCAAGAGACCCAGTACTTC. It specifies CASSYVDGQDYQETQYF.

The V call is TRBV28, the J call TRBJ2-7; the D call may be TRBD1 or TRBD2 (5 bases each). V was shortened by 3 bases and J by 0 bases, with 18 bases between the two germline ends. CDR1 MDHEN and CDR2 SYDVKM come from the germline V gene. The length of the CDR3 is 17 residues. The CDR3 DNA follows: TGTGCCAGCAGTTTTGGGACGGGCAGGAAAAGCTCCTACGAGCAGTACGTC. Its protein product is CASSFGTGRKSSYEQYV.

The chain couples TRBV4-1 to TRBJ1-1; D remains unclear. Germline values: CDR1 MGHRA, CDR2 YSYEKL. Trimming pared 1 base from V and 6 bases from J, leaving 9 bases between. The CDR3 has 13 amino acids. The DNA of the CDR3 is TGCGCCAGCAGCCAAGGGGTTTCCGCTGAAGCTTTCTTT. It yields the protein CASSQGVSAEAFF.

This clonotype turned up a few times. The chain couples TRBV28 to TRBJ2-3; the match to TRBD1 covers 12 bases. Trimming took 2 bases from V and 6 from J; bases not matched to a gene: 6. CDR1 MDHEN and CDR2 SYDVKM come from the germline V gene. The CDR3 covers 16 residues. CDR3: CASSLLGTGGLDTQYF. As DNA, the CDR3 is TGTGCCAGCAGTTTACTGGGGACAGGGGGCTTGGATACGCAGTATTTT.